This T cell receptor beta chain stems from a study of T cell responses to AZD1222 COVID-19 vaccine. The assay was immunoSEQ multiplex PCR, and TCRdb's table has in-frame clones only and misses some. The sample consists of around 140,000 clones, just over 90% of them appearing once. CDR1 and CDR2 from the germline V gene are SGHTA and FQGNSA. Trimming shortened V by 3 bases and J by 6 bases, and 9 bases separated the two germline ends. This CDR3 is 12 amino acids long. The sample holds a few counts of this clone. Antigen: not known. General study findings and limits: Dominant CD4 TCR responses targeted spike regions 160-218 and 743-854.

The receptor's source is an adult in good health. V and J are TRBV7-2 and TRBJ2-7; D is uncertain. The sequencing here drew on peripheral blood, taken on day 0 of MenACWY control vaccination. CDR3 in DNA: TGTGCCAGCAGCTTCGGAACGCGCGAGCAGTACTTC. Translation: CASSFGTREQYF.